These T cell receptor beta chains were read from a single sample in a study of control samples from healthy donors and cancer patients. Data came from immunoSEQ multiplex PCR; TCRdb stores just in-frame clones and leaves some out. The sample lists about 120,000 clones; approximately 90% were seen once. Material for sequencing was blood. The receptors here all came from a woman aged 70-85 years in good health. Both conserved end residues are trimmed from each CDR3. Each record gives: J gene, V gene, CDR3 length, CDR3 protein.

J: TRBJ2-2; V: TRBV5-1; length: 13; CDR3: ASSPGQGNTGELF
J: TRBJ1-2; V: TRBV5-1; length: 12; CDR3: ASSLQQDGYGYT
J: TRBJ2-5; V: TRBV14; length: 15; CDR3: ASSQDRGAGGLETQY
J: TRBJ2-6; V: TRBV18; length: 14; CDR3: ASSPRTDSGANVLT
J: TRBJ2-7; V: TRBV11-2; length: 9; CDR3: ASSLVYEQY
J: TRBJ2-2; V: TRBV6-1; length: 15; CDR3: ASSEVVGVRPTGELF
J: TRBJ2-5; V: TRBV2; length: 13; CDR3: ASLFSGGAGKTQY
J: TRBJ2-7; V: TRBV18; length: 11; CDR3: ASSPGGTTEQY
J: TRBJ2-3; V: TRBV5-1; length: 13; CDR3: ASSFSGGAPDTQY
J: TRBJ1-6; V: TRBV14; length: 12; CDR3: ASSPSSTLSPLH
J: TRBJ1-3; V: TRBV15; length: 13; CDR3: ATSRDRGAGNTIY
J: TRBJ2-1; V: TRBV2; length: 9; CDR3: ASKKYDEQF
J: TRBJ2-5; V: TRBV19; length: 9; CDR3: ASSAGETQY
J: TRBJ2-1; V: TRBV3-1/TRBV3-2; length: 11; CDR3: ASSEDREGEQF
J: TRBJ2-2; V: TRBV5-4; length: 14; CDR3: ASSPPSRGFTGELF
J: TRBJ1-5; V: TRBV15; length: 13; CDR3: ATSRGGAGNQPQH
J: TRBJ1-2; V: TRBV15; length: 11; CDR3: ATSRDRAYGYT
J: TRBJ1-1; V: TRBV4-1; length: 12; CDR3: ASSQERLNTEAF
J: TRBJ1-1; V: TRBV19; length: 12; CDR3: ASSLGAVNTEAF
J: TRBJ2-5; V: TRBV12-3/TRBV12-4; length: 11; CDR3: ASSSVAGETQY
J: TRBJ2-5; V: TRBV4-1; length: 14; CDR3: ASSQVGISGQETQY
J: TRBJ2-3; V: TRBV5-1; length: 16; CDR3: ASSLGLAGDPSTDTQY
J: TRBJ2-7; V: TRBV2; length: 11; CDR3: AKRTGTGYEQY
J: TRBJ2-2; V: TRBV27; length: 14; CDR3: ASSLRGGRDTGELF
J: TRBJ1-6; V: TRBV11-2; length: 12; CDR3: ASSSSTYNSPLH
J: TRBJ2-7; V: TRBV24-1; length: 11; CDR3: ATSARTAREQY
J: TRBJ1-2; V: TRBV15; length: 10; CDR3: ATSRDGGGYT
J: TRBJ1-6; V: TRBV5-1; length: 13; CDR3: ASSTRQGYNSPLH
J: TRBJ2-2; V: TRBV4-3; length: 14; CDR3: ASSRLAGTNTGELF
J: TRBJ1-2; V: TRBV14; length: 12; CDR3: ASSPPGGGYGYT
J: TRBJ2-7; V: TRBV6-1; length: 12; CDR3: ASSERGFPYEQY
J: TRBJ1-1; V: TRBV11-3; length: 13; CDR3: ASSSGQGENTEAF
J: TRBJ1-3; V: TRBV19; length: 11; CDR3: ASKFGGGNTIY
J: TRBJ1-3; V: TRBV7-2; length: 11; CDR3: ASSRQGGNTIY
J: TRBJ1-5; V: TRBV7-2; length: 11; CDR3: ASSLLSSQPQH
J: TRBJ2-3; V: TRBV27; length: 11; CDR3: ASSLLAADTQY
J: TRBJ2-7; V: TRBV4-1; length: 11; CDR3: ASSQGQGVEQY
J: TRBJ1-2; V: TRBV3-1/TRBV3-2; length: 10; CDR3: ASSQVRDGYT
J: TRBJ1-6; V: TRBV3-1/TRBV3-2; length: 11; CDR3: ASSPQRDSPLH
J: TRBJ2-7; V: TRBV6-5; length: 10; CDR3: ASSYSGDEQY
J: TRBJ1-5; V: TRBV7-3; length: 15; CDR3: ASSVWDVDYSNQPQH
J: TRBJ1-6; V: TRBV19; length: 13; CDR3: ASSIPPSPNSPLH
J: TRBJ1-6; V: TRBV9; length: 12; CDR3: ASSVRAGNSPLH
J: TRBJ1-4; V: TRBV6-6; length: 12; CDR3: ASLAGTGGEKLF
J: TRBJ2-1; V: TRBV2; length: 11; CDR3: ASSEAQASYQF
J: TRBJ2-4; V: TRBV6-2/TRBV6-3; length: 17; CDR3: ASSYSGLAGELAKNIQY
J: TRBJ1-5; V: TRBV5-4; length: 11; CDR3: ASSLDSNQPQH
J: TRBJ2-1; V: TRBV19; length: 15; CDR3: ASRPSTQGLGGGEQF
J: TRBJ2-1; V: TRBV7-2; length: 14; CDR3: ASSLPRGGSYNEQF
J: TRBJ1-1; V: TRBV12-3/TRBV12-4; length: 10; CDR3: ASSGRPSEAF
J: TRBJ2-7; V: TRBV2; length: 13; CDR3: ASSAQRGGVYEQY
J: TRBJ1-5; V: TRBV6-5; length: 13; CDR3: ASSRDSNSNQPQH
J: TRBJ2-7; V: TRBV5-1; length: 12; CDR3: ASSLQSGSYEQY
J: TRBJ1-6; V: TRBV27; length: 17; CDR3: ASSLSPDRSSSYNSPLH
J: TRBJ1-3; V: TRBV7-9; length: 11; CDR3: ASSLARGNTIY